This T cell receptor (beta chain) stems from a study of cytomegalovirus exposure and HLA in healthy donors. It was with 60 Vbeta and 13 Jbeta primers that the PCR ran. Assay: immunoSEQ multiplex PCR; the TCRdb copy retains only in-frame clones and omits some. The sample holds approximately 150,000 clones, more than 60% seen once. This clone was counted a single time. Its specificity is not known. Unmatched junction bases numbered 8, after V lost 4 bases and J lost 3 bases. The CDR3 is made up of 16 amino acids. Germline loops: CDR1 LNHNV, CDR2 YYDKDF (reference sequence). Study-level results: The study dropped some indistinguishable V segments, TRBV6-2 and TRBV6-3 among them.

What was sequenced was PBMCs. The sequence derives from a man aged 18 to 30 in good health and CMV-seropositive. This chain uses TRBV15 with TRBJ1-4, with 7 bases matching TRBD1. The CDR3 nucleotides read TGTGCCACCAGCAACAGGGGTTTAGGGCCTAATGAAAAACTGTTTTTT. Its protein product is CATSNRGLGPNEKLFF.